Presented here are 28 T cell receptor beta chains from one specimen sequenced in a study of spatial heterogeneity in lung cancer (dated by TCRdb to between 2019 and 2020). On the study overall, not on this receptor specifically: The tumor nonsynonymous mutation count correlated with the number of expanded alpha and beta TCRs within the tumor.

The method was 5' RACE. TCRdb lists the instrument as NextSeq 500. The public sequencing data were trimmed at Q25 with fastp and processed into clonotypes with MiXCR by TCRdb, which kept only in-frame beta chains. Merged by CDR3 protein, the rows form single entries marked with the most common genes and DNA. This sample has approximately 10,000 distinct CDR3 sequences in its table, and over 4.5% of those were observed once. The ten largest clonotypes hold 9.5% to 15% of the sample. This specimen's time point label, interpreted: sample taken at primary tumor resection. For these receptors, no antigen is known. Sample: lung tumor tissue, taken at surgery. The receptors originated from a male donor with early-stage non-small cell lung cancer.

This clonotype was observed at least ten times. J is TRBJ1-5 and V is TRBV12-3 or TRBV12-4; D is uncertain. V lost 3 bases and J 2 bases, leaving 5 bases between the germline ends. This CDR3 has 13 amino acids. CDR3 amino acids: CASSLTGNQPQHF. CDR3 in DNA: TGTGCCAGCAGTTTGACGGGCAATCAGCCCCAGCATTTT.

This clonotype has a count of ten or more. The rearrangement links TRBV20-1 to TRBJ2-1; tentatively, D is TRBD1 (6 bases). Germline V gives CDR1 DFQATT, CDR2 SNEGSKA (reference sequence). Trimming removed 6 bases at V and 6 bases at J, with 9 bases between. This CDR3 spans 11 amino acids. CDR3 nucleotides: TGCAGTGCGTTAGGGGGCAATGAGCAGTTCTTC. Protein: CSALGGNEQFF.

Many counts were recorded for this clonotype. This chain links TRBV11-2 with TRBJ2-1; either TRBD1 or TRBD2 may fit D (5 bases each). Germline CDR1 and CDR2: SGHAT and FQNNGV. V was clipped by 3 bases and J by 7 bases, with 10 bases between them. The CDR3 is 13 residues long. DNA of the CDR3: TGTGCCAGCAGCTTTTCGGGGCTGAATGAGCAGTTCTTC. Its protein product is CASSFSGLNEQFF.

The chain is built from TRBV20-1 and TRBJ1-5, with 10 bases aligning to TRBD1. CDR3 length equals 12 residues. Trimming cost V 7 bases and J 6 bases; bases outside gene matches: 3. CDR1 is DFQATT and CDR2 is SNEGSKA in the germline V gene (reference sequence). CDR3 loop: CSGGTGAQPQHF. The CDR3 bases are TGCAGTGGTGGGACAGGGGCTCAGCCCCAGCATTTT.

There are many counts of this clonotype. This chain joins TRBV27 and TRBJ2-1; no firm D call. The V gene's germline CDR1 is MNHEY and CDR2 SMNVEV (reference sequence). CDR3 length: 15 amino acids. With 2 bases removed from V and 3 bases from J, the gap between germline ends came to 11 bases. The CDR3 nucleotides are TGTGCCAGCAGTTTAGATCAGTCGGGCTACAATGAGCAGTTCTTC. It codes for CASSLDQSGYNEQFF.

V usage is TRBV5-1 and J usage is TRBJ1-6; a possible D gene is TRBD1 (5 bases). V gave up 0 bases and J gave up 10 bases, with 11 bases separating them. The CDR3 extends over 14 amino acids. CDR1 is SGHRS, CDR2 YFSETQ, per germline. CDR3 DNA: TGCGCCAGCAGCTTGGGAGAGGGGTTCTCACCCCTCCACTTT. As protein: CASSLGEGFSPLHF.

This clonotype was observed many times. The rearrangement joins TRBV28 to TRBJ1-3; D unresolved. The CDR3 has 15 residues. In germline, CDR1 is MDHEN, CDR2 SYDVKM. Trimming removed 6 bases at V and 0 bases at J, with 12 bases between. The CDR3 loop reads CASSRPLSSGNTIYF. DNA of the CDR3: TGTGCCAGCAGCCGACCGCTGAGCTCTGGAAACACCATATATTTT.

This clonotype is deemed medium-sized. The chain carries TRBV9 and TRBJ2-5; 9 bases fit TRBD1. Germline assignment: CDR1 SGDLS and CDR2 YYNGEE. The length of the CDR3 is 14 residues. V trimming: 4 bases; J trimming: 4 bases; junction bases outside the gene matches: 5. This chain's CDR3 is CASSPRTGVETQYF. Here the CDR3 DNA reads TGTGCCAGCAGCCCCCGGACAGGGGTAGAGACCCAGTACTTC.

This clonotype was counted many times. V is TRBV10-2 and J is TRBJ1-1; 7 bases map to TRBD1. Looked up from germline, CDR1 is WSHSY and CDR2 is SAAADI. CDR3 length: 14 residues. Unmatched junction bases numbered 5, after V lost 3 bases and J lost 4 bases. CDR3 sequence: CASSDRGFGTEAFF. The CDR3, as DNA: TGCGCCAGCAGTGACAGGGGGTTCGGCACTGAAGCTTTCTTT.

This clonotype was detected ten times or more. The chain is built from TRBV5-6 and TRBJ2-1; no firm D call. V was shortened by 4 bases and J by 0 bases, with 11 bases between the two germline ends. Germline CDR1 and CDR2: SGHDT and YYEEEE. The CDR3 has 15 residues. The CDR3 reads CASSPTGSSYNEQFF. The CDR3 DNA is TGTGCCAGCAGCCCCACCGGTAGCTCCTACAATGAGCAGTTCTTC.

By frequency in the sample, this clonotype is medium-sized (0.01 to 0.1%). The genes are TRBV20-1 and TRBJ2-5; 8 bases agree with TRBD1. Trimming removed 5 bases from V and 4 bases from J; junction bases left unmatched: 15. The CDR3 loop spans 16 amino acids. Germline V gene data show CDR1 as DFQATT and CDR2 as SNEGSKA (reference sequence). CDR3 sequence: CSAQGQGLKERETQYF. CDR3 bases: TGCAGTGCTCAAGGACAGGGCCTCAAAGAAAGAGAGACCCAGTACTTC.

This clonotype is medium-sized by share. A read error may account for a junction end that differs from germline. The genes are TRBV6-2 or TRBV6-3 and TRBJ2-7; D unclear. Germline-derived CDR1 and CDR2 are MNHEY and SVGEGT. The CDR3 runs 11 residues. Here the CDR3 DNA reads TGTGCCAGCAGTCACTCCTACGAGCAGTACTTC. It codes for CASSHSYEQYF.

This clonotype was observed a few times. The J gene is TRBJ2-7, the V gene TRBV3-1; maybe TRBD2 (5 bases). The germline V gene encodes CDR1 LGHDT and CDR2 YNNKEL (reference sequence). This CDR3 region has 16 residues. The V gene lost 1 base and the J gene lost 0 bases, with 13 bases spanning the gap. This CDR3 reads CASSQASSTSSYEQYF. The CDR3 DNA is TGTGCCAGCAGCCAAGCATCGTCCACTAGCTCCTACGAGCAGTACTTC.

This clonotype is medium-sized in the sample. The rearrangement links TRBV7-9 to TRBJ1-1; D is undetermined. CDR1 SEHNR and CDR2 FQNEAQ come from the germline V gene (reference sequence). The CDR3 covers 14 residues. Trimming took 6 bases from V and 5 from J, leaving 16 bases between them. This CDR3 reads CASRYNGEGTEAFF. The CDR3 DNA follows: TGTGCCAGCAGATACAATGGGGAAGGGACTGAAGCTTTCTTT. Filled out from reference TRBV7-9 and TRBJ1-1, the complete variable domain reads DTGVSQNPRHKITKRGQNVTFRCDPISEHNRLYWYRQTLGQGPEFLTYFQNEAQLEKSRLLSDRFSAERPKGSFSTLEIQRTEQGDSAMYLCASRYNGEGTEAFFGQGTRLTVV.

This clonotype was recorded many times. The rearrangement links TRBV20-1 to TRBJ1-4; no reliable D call. The length of the CDR3 is 15 residues. Looked up from germline, CDR1 is DFQATT and CDR2 is SNEGSKA (reference sequence). With 0 bases removed from V and 8 bases from J, the gap between germline ends came to 16 bases. CDR3 region: CSAREGRSAGEKLFF. The DNA for the CDR3 is TGCAGTGCTAGAGAGGGCAGGTCCGCGGGGGAAAAACTGTTTTTT.

This clonotype is classed as medium-sized. The chain carries TRBV6-1 and TRBJ1-5, with 12 nucleotides matching TRBD1. This CDR3 has 15 residues. Germline CDR1 and CDR2: MNHNS and SASEGT. V was pared by 5 bases and J by 5 bases, with 4 bases of the junction left unmatched. The CDR3: CASSKGTGGDQPQHF. The DNA for the CDR3 is TGTGCCAGCAGTAAGGGGACAGGGGGCGATCAGCCCCAGCATTTT.

This clonotype was detected ten times or more. J is TRBJ1-5 and V is TRBV6-2 or TRBV6-3, with 8 positions matching TRBD1. Germline CDR1 is MNHEY and CDR2 is SVGEGT. The CDR3 contains 15 residues. The ends lost 6 bases at V and 1 base at J; junction bases unmatched: 5. The CDR3 here is CASRLGQESNQPQHF. In DNA, the CDR3 is TGTGCCAGCAGGTTGGGACAGGAAAGCAATCAGCCCCAGCATTTT.

This clonotype was detected many times. This rearrangement joins TRBV29-1 to TRBJ2-7; TRBD1 matches at 8 bases. The CDR3 has 13 residues. The ends lost 7 bases at V and 2 bases at J; junction bases unmatched: 7. Germline values: CDR1 SQVTM, CDR2 ANQGSEA. The CDR3 protein is CSATGTGTYEQYF. For the CDR3, the DNA is TGCAGCGCTACCGGGACAGGCACCTACGAGCAGTACTTC.

This clonotype was seen repeatedly, ten times or more. This chain joins TRBV27 and TRBJ1-5, with 8 nucleotides matching TRBD1. This CDR3 region has 21 residues. The V segment lost 7 bases and the J segment 0 bases; nucleotides outside the gene matches: 23. Germline values: CDR1 MNHEY, CDR2 SMNVEV (reference sequence). In DNA form, the CDR3 reads TGTGCCAGCACACCGGGACAGGAGACAACAGCGAAACACTATAGCAATCAGCCCCAGCATTTT. Encoded protein: CASTPGQETTAKHYSNQPQHF.

By share, this clonotype ranks as medium-sized. CDR3: CASRSGWNTEAFF. DNA of the CDR3: TGTGCCAGCCGTTCAGGGTGGAACACTGAAGCTTTCTTT. This sequence joins TRBV5-4 and TRBJ1-1; a weak D match, TRBD1 (5 bases). The CDR3 consists of 13 residues. V was cut by 7 bases and J by 1 base, with 11 bases left in between. Looked up from germline, CDR1 is SGHNT and CDR2 is YYREEE (reference sequence).

This clonotype has ten or more counts. The chain carries TRBV20-1 and TRBJ2-7; D is unclear. From germline, CDR1 is DFQATT and CDR2 SNEGSKA (reference sequence). V shed 0 bases and J shed 7 bases, with 7 bases lying between them. The CDR3 is made up of 11 amino acids. The CDR3 nucleotides read TGCAGTGCTAGAGATTTCGGGGAGCAGTACTTC. As protein: CSARDFGEQYF.

Within the sample, this clonotype is medium-sized. The chain couples TRBV18 to TRBJ1-3; D call uncertain. Germline CDR1 and CDR2: KGHSH and LQKENI. Deletions cut 3 bases from V and 0 bases from J, with 9 bases between. The CDR3 consists of 15 residues. CDR3 region: CASSPRINSGNTIYF. The CDR3 bases are TGTGCCAGCTCACCGCGAATTAACTCTGGAAACACCATATATTTT.

This clonotype was picked up many times. The chain is built from TRBV24-1 and TRBJ1-4; no reliable D call. Trimming shortened V by 5 bases and J by 3 bases, and 9 bases separated the two germline ends. The CDR3 is made up of 14 amino acids. CDR1 is KGHDR, CDR2 SFDVKD, per germline. The CDR3 is CATSVRRPNEKLFF. CDR3 in DNA: TGTGCCACCAGTGTGAGACGACCTAATGAAAAACTGTTTTTT.

At least ten counts were recorded for this clonotype. The chain links TRBV27 to TRBJ2-5, with D perhaps matching TRBD2 (5 bases). Between the trimmed V and J ends, which lost 5 bases and 5 bases, there was a span of 18 bases. CDR3 length equals 15 residues. CDR1 MNHEY and CDR2 SMNVEV come from the germline V gene (reference sequence). Here the CDR3 reads CASSPRGGVDETQYF. As DNA, the CDR3 is TGTGCCAGCAGTCCCCGGGGTGGGGTGGATGAGACCCAGTACTTC.

This clonotype was recorded many times. The V gene is TRBV5-1, the J gene TRBJ2-1; D may be TRBD2 (6 bases). V was cut by 8 bases and J by 0 bases, with 15 bases left in between. This CDR3 contains 15 residues. In germline, CDR1 is SGHRS, CDR2 YFSETQ. The CDR3 is CASSYGTYSYNEQFF. The CDR3 bases are TGCGCCAGTTCGTACGGGACTTACTCCTACAATGAGCAGTTCTTC.

At least ten counts were recorded for this clonotype. V usage is TRBV19 and J usage is TRBJ1-5; TRBD1 is a possible D gene (6 bases). Trimming removed 2 bases at V and 5 bases at J, with 19 bases between. CDR3 length equals 17 residues. Germline V gene lookup returns CDR1 LNHDA and CDR2 SQIVND (reference sequence). The CDR3, as DNA: TGTGCCAGTAGTATATCGGTTGGGGCAGGGGCTTATCAGCCCCAGCATTTT. Translating it yields CASSISVGAGAYQPQHF.

This clonotype was seen many times. The gene calls are TRBV29-1 and TRBJ2-3; 8 nucleotides line up with TRBD2. Germline V gene sequence: CDR1 SQVTM, CDR2 ANQGSEA. CDR3 size: 14 residues. With 7 bases clipped from V and 5 bases from J, the junction kept 11 bases outside the gene matches. CDR3 protein: CSARSLAGLDTQYF. CDR3 DNA sequence: TGCAGCGCCCGTTCGTTAGCGGGATTAGATACGCAGTATTTT.

This clonotype is classed as medium-sized. V usage is TRBV18 and J usage is TRBJ1-6, with D possibly matching TRBD1 (5 bases). CDR3 size: 16 residues. CDR1 and CDR2 (germline): KGHSH, LQKENI. V lost 6 bases to trimming and J lost 7 bases, with 19 bases between them. The CDR3 nucleotides are TGTGCCAGCTCTCCTAACACAGCAGGGTTCAATTCACCCCTCCACTTT. This encodes CASSPNTAGFNSPLHF.